The subject of this entry is one TCR beta chain. The assay was immunoSEQ multiplex PCR, and TCRdb's table has in-frame clones only and misses some. The top ten hold around 3% of the sample, which has approximately 230,000 clones, 70% to 90% seen once. This specimen belongs to a study of blood T cell repertoires in COVID-19. Germline loops: CDR1 MNHEY, CDR2 SMNVEV (reference sequence). The CDR3 runs 15 residues. V shed 3 bases and J shed 0 bases, with 9 bases lying between them. The rearrangement joins TRBV27 to TRBJ2-1; D unresolved. The TCR comes from a young man with active or convalescent COVID-19. The sample was peripheral blood. The CDR3 here is CASSFAPVSYNEQFF. The CDR3 DNA is TGTGCCAGCAGTTTTGCTCCGGTCTCCTACAATGAGCAGTTCTTC.